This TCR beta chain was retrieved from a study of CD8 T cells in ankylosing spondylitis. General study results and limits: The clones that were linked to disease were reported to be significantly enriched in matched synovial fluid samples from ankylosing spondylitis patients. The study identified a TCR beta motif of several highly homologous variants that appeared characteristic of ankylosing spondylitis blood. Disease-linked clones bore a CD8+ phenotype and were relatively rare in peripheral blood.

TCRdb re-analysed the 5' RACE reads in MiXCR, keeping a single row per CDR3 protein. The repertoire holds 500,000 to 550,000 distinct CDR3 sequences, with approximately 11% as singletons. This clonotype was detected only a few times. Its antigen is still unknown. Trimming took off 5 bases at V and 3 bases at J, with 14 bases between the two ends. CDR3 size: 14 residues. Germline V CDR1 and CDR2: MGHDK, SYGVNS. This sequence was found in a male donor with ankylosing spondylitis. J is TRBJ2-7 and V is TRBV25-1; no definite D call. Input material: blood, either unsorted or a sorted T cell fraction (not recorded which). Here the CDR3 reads CASSMAGSIYEQYF. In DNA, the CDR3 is TGTGCCAGCAGTATGGCAGGATCGATCTACGAGCAGTACTTC.